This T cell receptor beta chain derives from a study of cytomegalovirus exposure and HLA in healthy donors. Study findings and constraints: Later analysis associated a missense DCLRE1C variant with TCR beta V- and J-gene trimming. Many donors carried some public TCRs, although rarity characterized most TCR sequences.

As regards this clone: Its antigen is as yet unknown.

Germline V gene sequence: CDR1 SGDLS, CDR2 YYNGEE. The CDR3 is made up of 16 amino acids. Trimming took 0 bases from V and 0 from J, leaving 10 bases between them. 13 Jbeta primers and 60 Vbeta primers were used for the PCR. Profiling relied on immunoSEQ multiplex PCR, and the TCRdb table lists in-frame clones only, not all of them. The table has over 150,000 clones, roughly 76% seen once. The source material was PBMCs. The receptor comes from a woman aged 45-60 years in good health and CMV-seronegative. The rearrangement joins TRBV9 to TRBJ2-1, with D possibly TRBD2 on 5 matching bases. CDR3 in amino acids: CASSVVGGSSYNEQFF. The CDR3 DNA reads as TGTGCCAGCAGCGTAGTCGGTGGGAGCTCCTACAATGAGCAGTTCTTC.